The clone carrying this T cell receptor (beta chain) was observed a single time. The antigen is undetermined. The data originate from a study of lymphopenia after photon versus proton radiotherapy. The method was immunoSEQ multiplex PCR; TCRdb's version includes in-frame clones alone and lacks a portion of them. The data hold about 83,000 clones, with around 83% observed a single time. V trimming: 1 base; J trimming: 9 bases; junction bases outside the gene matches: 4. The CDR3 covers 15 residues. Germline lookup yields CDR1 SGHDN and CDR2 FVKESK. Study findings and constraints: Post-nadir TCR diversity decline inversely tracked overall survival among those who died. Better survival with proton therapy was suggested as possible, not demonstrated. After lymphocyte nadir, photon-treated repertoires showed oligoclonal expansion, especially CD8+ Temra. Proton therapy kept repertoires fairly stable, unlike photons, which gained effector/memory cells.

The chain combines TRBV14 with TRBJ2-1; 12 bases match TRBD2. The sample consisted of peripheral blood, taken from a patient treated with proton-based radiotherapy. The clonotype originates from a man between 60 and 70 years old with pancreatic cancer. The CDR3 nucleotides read TGTGCCAGCAGCCAAGTTCTAGCGGGAGGGGGTGAGCAGTTCTTC. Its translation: CASSQVLAGGGEQFF.